This is a list of T cell receptor beta chains from one sample in a study of Ad26.COV2.S vaccination and SARS-CoV-2 variants. Clones were sequenced by immunoSEQ multiplex PCR, and TCRdb holds only the in-frame ones, with some missing. The sample shows approximately 400,000 clones, more than 75% of them seen only once. The sample was peripheral blood, taken in a trial of Ad26.COV2.S vaccine versus placebo. The receptors derive from a person aged 18 to 59 who received the Ad26.COV2.S COVID-19 vaccine or a placebo. CDR3s include the opening cysteine and the closing phenylalanine or tryptophan. A D gene is named only where the DNA matches it firmly. Clone size is shown for a subset of rows, as once, few, many or a class of expanded clone.

V gene,clone size,J gene,D gene,CDR3 DNA,CDR3 protein
TRBV30,.,TRBJ1-2,.,TGTGCCTGGAGCCCCGACATCTACTATGGCTACACCTTC,CAWSPDIYYGYTF
TRBV30,.,TRBJ2-1,.,TGTGCCTGGAGTGAGGGCTTGAAGCAGTTCTTC,CAWSEGLKQFF
TRBV12-3/TRBV12-4,.,TRBJ1-2,.,TGTGCCAGCAGGGAACGAGGCTATGGCTACACCTTC,CASRERGYGYTF
TRBV3-1/TRBV3-2,.,TRBJ1-4,.,TGTGCCAGCAGCCGACGTGGGGGACCTAATGAAAAACTGTTTTTT,CASSRRGGPNEKLFF
TRBV5-1,.,TRBJ2-5,.,TGCGCCAGCAGCCCCGACCCCCAAGAGACCCAGTACTTC,CASSPDPQETQYF
TRBV6-2/TRBV6-3,.,TRBJ1-2,.,TGTGCCAGCAGTTACGGGGGGGCCTATGGCTACACCTTC,CASSYGGAYGYTF
TRBV10-3,.,TRBJ2-5,TRBD2,TGTGCCATCAGTGTTAGCGGGAGTCGTGAGACCCAGTACTTC,CAISVSGSRETQYF
TRBV5-1,once,TRBJ1-1,.,TGCGCCAGCAGCGTCCTTGCATTGAACACTGAAGCTTTCTTT,CASSVLALNTEAFF
TRBV6-5,.,TRBJ2-7,.,TGTGCCAGCAGTTACTCGAACGAGCAGTACTTC,CASSYSNEQYF
TRBV4-1,.,TRBJ1-5,.,TGCGCCAGCAGCCCCCATCCACAGTATAGCAATCAGCCCCAGCATTTT,CASSPHPQYSNQPQHF
TRBV15,.,TRBJ2-5,TRBD2,TGTGCCACCAGCGCGAGGGGGGGACTAGCGGACCAAGAGACCCAGTACTTC,CATSARGGLADQETQYF
TRBV5-4,.,TRBJ2-7,.,TGTGCCAGCAGCCCCGGACAAACCTACGAGCAGTACTTC,CASSPGQTYEQYF
TRBV3-1/TRBV3-2,.,TRBJ2-7,TRBD2,TGTGCCAGCAGCCGTGGACTAGCGGGGGCCCTCTACGAGCAGTACTTC,CASSRGLAGALYEQYF
TRBV11-2,.,TRBJ1-5,.,TGTGCCAGCAGCTTTTCTGGGGACCAGCCCCAGCATTTT,CASSFSGDQPQHF
TRBV6-5,.,TRBJ1-1,.,TGTGCCAGCAGTTCCCACCTAGGGGCTGAAGCTTTCTTT,CASSSHLGAEAFF
TRBV11-2,.,TRBJ2-1,TRBD1,TGTGCCAGCAGCTCCCGACAGGGCCCATACAATGAGCAGTTCTTC,CASSSRQGPYNEQFF
TRBV5-6,.,TRBJ1-2,.,TGTGCCAGCAGCCCCTGGAGGACCCGCTATGGCTACACCTTC,CASSPWRTRYGYTF
TRBV6-2/TRBV6-3,.,TRBJ2-3,.,TGTGCCAGCAGTTACCTGAGGGGGACAGATACGCAGTATTTT,CASSYLRGTDTQYF
TRBV6-2/TRBV6-3,.,TRBJ1-5,TRBD1,TGTGCCAGCAGCCGACGCCCACAGGGGGATAGCAATCAGCCCCAGCATTTT,CASSRRPQGDSNQPQHF
TRBV6-1,.,TRBJ1-2,.,TGTGCCAGCAGTGAAGACGGCTATGGCTACACCTTC,CASSEDGYGYTF
TRBV6-1,few,TRBJ2-7,TRBD2,TGTGCCAGCAGTGGGGGGGCTAGCGGGAGGTTCTCCTACGAGCAGTACTTC,CASSGGASGRFSYEQYF
TRBV27,.,TRBJ2-7,TRBD2,TGTGCCAGCAGTTATACCGCCCCCCAGGGTAGCGGGATCTACGAGCAGTACTTC,CASSYTAPQGSGIYEQYF
TRBV4-3,.,TRBJ2-3,.,TGCGCCAGCAGCCAAGTGGTATATGGTGGCAGCTCCACAGATACGCAGTATTTT,CASSQVVYGGSSTDTQYF
TRBV5-6,.,TRBJ2-5,.,TGTGCCAGCAGCGCCCAACGAGGGATGGAGACCCAGTACTTC,CASSAQRGMETQYF
TRBV27,.,TRBJ2-7,TRBD2,TGTGCCAGCAGGCCGGGGGGGGGCAGGGAGCAGTACTTC,CASRPGGGREQYF
TRBV29-1,.,TRBJ2-2,TRBD1,TGCAGCGTTGTCGACAGGGGGAACACCGGGGAGCTGTTTTTT,CSVVDRGNTGELFF